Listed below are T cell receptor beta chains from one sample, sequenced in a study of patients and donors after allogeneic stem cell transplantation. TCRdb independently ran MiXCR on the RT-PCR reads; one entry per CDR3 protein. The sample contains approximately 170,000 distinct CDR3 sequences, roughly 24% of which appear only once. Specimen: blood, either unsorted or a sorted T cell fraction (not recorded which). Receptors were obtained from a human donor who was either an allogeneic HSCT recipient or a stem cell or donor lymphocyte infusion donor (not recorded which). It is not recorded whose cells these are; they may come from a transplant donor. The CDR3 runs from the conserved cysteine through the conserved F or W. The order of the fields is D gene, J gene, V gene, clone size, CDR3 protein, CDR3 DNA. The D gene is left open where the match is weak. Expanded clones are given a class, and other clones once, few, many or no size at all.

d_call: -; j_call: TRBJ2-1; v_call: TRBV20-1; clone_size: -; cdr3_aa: CSAPRGRSRSYNEQFF; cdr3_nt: TGCAGTGCTCCCCGAGGGAGGAGTAGGTCCTACAATGAGCAGTTCTTC
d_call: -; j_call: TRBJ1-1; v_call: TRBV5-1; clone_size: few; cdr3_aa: CASSLGAVNTEAFF; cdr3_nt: TGCGCCAGCAGCTTAGGAGCAGTGAACACTGAAGCTTTCTTT
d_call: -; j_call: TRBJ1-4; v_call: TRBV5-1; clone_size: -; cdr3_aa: CASSLVGGRIGTNEKLFF; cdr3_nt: TGCGCCAGCAGCTTGGTTGGGGGAAGGATTGGGACTAATGAAAAACTGTTTTTT
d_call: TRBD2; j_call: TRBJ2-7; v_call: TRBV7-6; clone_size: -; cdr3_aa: CASSLPISGGVGEQYF; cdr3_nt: TGTGCCAGCAGCCTCCCCATTAGCGGGGGGGTAGGCGAGCAGTACTTC
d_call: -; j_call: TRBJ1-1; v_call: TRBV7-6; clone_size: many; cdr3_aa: CASSLVGKNTEAFF; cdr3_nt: TGTGCCAGCAGCTTAGTCGGGAAGAACACTGAAGCTTTCTTT
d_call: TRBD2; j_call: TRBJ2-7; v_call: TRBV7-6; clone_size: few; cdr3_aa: CASSRETGLAVKDEQYF; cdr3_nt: TGTGCCAGCAGCCGGGAAACCGGACTAGCGGTTAAAGACGAGCAGTACTTC
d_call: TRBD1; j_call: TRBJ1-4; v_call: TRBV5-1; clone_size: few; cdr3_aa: CASSIPTGGGEKLFF; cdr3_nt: TGCGCCAGCAGCATTCCGACAGGGGGAGGTGAAAAACTGTTTTTT
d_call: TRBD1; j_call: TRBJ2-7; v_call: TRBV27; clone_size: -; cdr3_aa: CASSSLTGGYEQYF; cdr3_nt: TGTGCCAGCAGTTCCTTGACAGGGGGTTACGAGCAGTACTTC
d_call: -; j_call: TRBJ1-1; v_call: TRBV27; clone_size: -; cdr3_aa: CASRPPGVTEAFF; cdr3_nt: TGTGCCAGCAGGCCCCCAGGGGTCACTGAAGCTTTCTTT
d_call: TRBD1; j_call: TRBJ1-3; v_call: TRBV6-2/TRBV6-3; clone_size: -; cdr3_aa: CASSYGRTGLSGNTIYF; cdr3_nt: TGTGCCAGCAGTTACGGAAGGACAGGGCTCTCTGGAAACACCATATATTTT
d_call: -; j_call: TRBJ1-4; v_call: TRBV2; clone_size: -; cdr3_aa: CASWGEKLFF; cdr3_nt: TGTGCCAGCTGGGGGGAAAAACTGTTTTTT
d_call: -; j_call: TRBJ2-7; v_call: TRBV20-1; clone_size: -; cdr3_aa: CSGRTSPYEQYF; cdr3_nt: TGCAGTGGCCGGACCTCCCCCTACGAGCAGTACTTC
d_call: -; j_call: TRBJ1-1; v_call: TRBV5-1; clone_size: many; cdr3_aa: CASSLVMNTEAFF; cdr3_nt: TGCGCCAGCAGCTTGGTAATGAACACTGAAGCTTTCTTT